A single T cell receptor beta chain is shown here with its context. This clone's antigen is unknown. The sample holds no much larger clone one base away, and base qualities are not on file. This entry belongs to a study of T cell responses to AZD1222 COVID-19 vaccine (dated by TCRdb to 2020 to 2023). Background on the whole study: A total of 230 to 250 trial participants underwent TCR sequencing, of whom 200 to 220 received two doses of AZD1222 and approximately 25 received two doses of the MenACWY control vaccine. Trial participants were enrolled into age subgroups of 18-55, 56-69 and 70-plus years, which contained about 160, 30 and 59 TCR-sequenced participants, respectively.

The junction shows trimming of 4 bases on V and 8 bases on J, and the gene matches do not reach 3 bases of it. As encoded in the germline V gene (reference sequence), CDR1 is GTSNPN while CDR2 is SVGIG. There are 12 amino acids in the CDR3, from cysteine to phenylalanine inclusive. Solely the CDR3 DNA is kept, with 36 bases framed from the first base. The time point label for this specimen denotes: about 28 days (+/-7) after the second vaccine dose. Because spike-specific TCR depth and breadth did not differ between the two schedules, AZD1222 recipients who got a second dose at roughly 4 weeks were pooled with those who got a second dose at roughly 12 weeks. Samples from vaccinated people were obtained from the UK trials COV001 and COV002, which included a single-blind randomized controlled phase 2/3 trial of AZD1222 (ChAdOx1 nCoV-19) in healthy adults. For TCRbeta chain sequencing, PBMC samples were collected from trial participants at day 0 and at day 28 after the second dose.

The paper as a whole reports these results and caveats: Participants were mostly white British and included more females than males, and it was suggested by the authors that clonal diversity may have been underestimated. Because no day 14 peak-response samples were available, repertoires were characterized only after the peak T cell response. Conclusions about previously exposed vaccinees are limited because only a handful of AZD1222 recipients were SARS-CoV-2 seropositive at baseline. Reportedly, almost half of the unique spike-specific TCRs recognized epitopes lying outside the regions that are mutated in the B.1.351 and B.1.1.7 variants. Vaccine-associated CD4 TCRs spanned the whole spike protein, with dominant responses in regions 160-218 and 743-854. In the small 56-69-year group, the increase in depth fell short of significance, most likely because of low power. Spike-specific TCR breadth and depth rose significantly after two AZD1222 doses compared with day 0 and with MenACWY recipients.

The CDR3 regions of human TCRbeta chains were analyzed by immunosequencing. In the paper's pipeline: TCRs in the repertoires were matched against a reference library of SARS-CoV-2-specific TCRs that had been generated with the MIRA antigen-specificity platform. Breadth was defined as the fraction of unique TCRs that were SARS-CoV-2-associated. Depth was defined as the fraction of total T cells that were SARS-CoV-2-associated. Using the MIRA data, each spike-specific TCR was mapped to the spike region that the TCR reacts to and placed in a CD4 or CD8 class. Log10-transformed breadth and depth values were compared by one-way ANOVA with Sidak's multiple comparisons tests. TCRdb stores this immuneACCESS table with in-frame sequences only. Part of the clones is absent; in the studies checked, under half of the shortfall reflects unresolved V genes, and no reason is known for the rest. That table supplies the V and J calls and clone size; D and trimming were determined from the DNA. Present in this sample are 100,000 or so clones, about 85% of which were seen just once. Together, the top ten hold less than 2.5% of the sample.

The receptor comes from an adult who received the AZD1222 COVID-19 vaccine. This receptor chain uses TRBV30 and TRBJ1-4, with TRBD1 matching 8 junction bases. The sequencing here drew on peripheral blood, taken 28 days after the second AZD1222 dose. The bases read TGTGCCTGGAAGGGACAGGTCGAAAAACTGTTTTTT. This sequence encodes CAWKGQVEKLFF.